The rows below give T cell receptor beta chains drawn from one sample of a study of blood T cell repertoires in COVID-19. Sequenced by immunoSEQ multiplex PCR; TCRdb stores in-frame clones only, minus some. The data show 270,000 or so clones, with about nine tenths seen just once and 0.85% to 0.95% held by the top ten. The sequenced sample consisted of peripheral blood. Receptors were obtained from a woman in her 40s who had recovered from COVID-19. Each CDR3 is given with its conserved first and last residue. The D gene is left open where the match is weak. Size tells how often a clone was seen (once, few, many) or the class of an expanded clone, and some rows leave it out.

CDR3nt: TGCGCCAGCAGCGCCGGGACAGGGAGCTACAATGAGCAGTTCTTC
CDR3aa: CASSAGTGSYNEQFF
j_gene: TRBJ2-1
d_gene: TRBD1
v_gene: TRBV5-1
abundance: NA

CDR3nt: TGTGCCAGCAGTTTATCGAATGGCAGAGGATGGACCGGGGAGCTGTTTTTT
CDR3aa: CASSLSNGRGWTGELFF
j_gene: TRBJ2-2
d_gene: NA
v_gene: TRBV27
abundance: NA

CDR3nt: TGTGCCAGCAGTGAAGTGGTAGGGGCCCAGCCCCAGCATTTT
CDR3aa: CASSEVVGAQPQHF
j_gene: TRBJ1-5
d_gene: NA
v_gene: TRBV6-1
abundance: NA

CDR3nt: TGTGCCAGCAGCCAAGATAACCGTGCGGGCACCGGGGAGCTGTTTTTT
CDR3aa: CASSQDNRAGTGELFF
j_gene: TRBJ2-2
d_gene: NA
v_gene: TRBV14
abundance: NA

CDR3nt: TGCGCCAGCAGCTTGGCCGGGACTAGCGGGGGGGTTTTGAATGAGCAGTTCTTC
CDR3aa: CASSLAGTSGGVLNEQFF
j_gene: TRBJ2-1
d_gene: TRBD2
v_gene: TRBV5-1
abundance: NA

CDR3nt: TGCGCCAGCAGCTTGGGCGCAGGCTCCTACGAGCAGTACTTC
CDR3aa: CASSLGAGSYEQYF
j_gene: TRBJ2-7
d_gene: NA
v_gene: TRBV5-1
abundance: NA

CDR3nt: TGTGCCAGCAGCCTTCAGGGTAGCAATCAGCCCCAGCATTTT
CDR3aa: CASSLQGSNQPQHF
j_gene: TRBJ1-5
d_gene: NA
v_gene: TRBV14
abundance: NA

CDR3nt: TGCGCCAGCAGCCAAGACAGGGGGCTCGGTCGAAGCACAGATACGCAGTATTTT
CDR3aa: CASSQDRGLGRSTDTQYF
j_gene: TRBJ2-3
d_gene: TRBD1
v_gene: TRBV4-1
abundance: NA

CDR3nt: TGTGCCAGCAGCCTCCTTGAGCGGGGAAGTGGGGATACGCAGTATTTT
CDR3aa: CASSLLERGSGDTQYF
j_gene: TRBJ2-3
d_gene: TRBD2
v_gene: TRBV3-1/TRBV3-2
abundance: NA

CDR3nt: TGTGCCAGCAGTACCGGGGAATACTCACCCCTCCACTTT
CDR3aa: CASSTGEYSPLHF
j_gene: TRBJ1-6
d_gene: NA
v_gene: TRBV28
abundance: NA

CDR3nt: TGTGCCACCTTGTCCTTGAACACTGAAGCTTTCTTT
CDR3aa: CATLSLNTEAFF
j_gene: TRBJ1-1
d_gene: NA
v_gene: TRBV19
abundance: few

CDR3nt: TGTGCCAGCAGCCCGCGGACAGGGGCGGCCGGGGAGCTGTTTTTT
CDR3aa: CASSPRTGAAGELFF
j_gene: TRBJ2-2
d_gene: TRBD1
v_gene: TRBV7-6
abundance: NA

CDR3nt: TGTGCCAGCAGCCCATCACGGGGTGGCTCCTACGAGCAGTACTTC
CDR3aa: CASSPSRGGSYEQYF
j_gene: TRBJ2-7
d_gene: NA
v_gene: TRBV3-1/TRBV3-2
abundance: NA

CDR3nt: TGTGCCAGCAGCATTCGACTAGTATTTGGGTTGTCCCAAGAGACCCAGTACTTC
CDR3aa: CASSIRLVFGLSQETQYF
j_gene: TRBJ2-5
d_gene: NA
v_gene: TRBV7-9
abundance: NA

CDR3nt: TGTGCCAGTAGGCGACCGGGACAGTCCTTCGGCTACACCTTC
CDR3aa: CASRRPGQSFGYTF
j_gene: TRBJ1-2
d_gene: TRBD1
v_gene: TRBV19
abundance: NA

CDR3nt: TGTGCCTGGAGTCCCACAAACTACGAGCAGTACTTC
CDR3aa: CAWSPTNYEQYF
j_gene: TRBJ2-7
d_gene: NA
v_gene: TRBV30
abundance: NA

CDR3nt: TGTGCCACCTCCGGGAGGACGGGTAGCAATCAGCCCCAGCATTTT
CDR3aa: CATSGRTGSNQPQHF
j_gene: TRBJ1-5
d_gene: NA
v_gene: TRBV6-5
abundance: NA

CDR3nt: TGTGCCAGCAGCGTCGATGACAGGGACCAACGTGGCTACACCTTC
CDR3aa: CASSVDDRDQRGYTF
j_gene: TRBJ1-2
d_gene: TRBD1
v_gene: TRBV9
abundance: once

CDR3nt: TGTGCCAGCAGCCGAAACAGGGCCTCAAATCAGCCCCAGCATTTT
CDR3aa: CASSRNRASNQPQHF
j_gene: TRBJ1-5
d_gene: NA
v_gene: TRBV27
abundance: once

CDR3nt: TGTGCCAGCTCACCAGGACAGGGGGATCCCCACGAGCAGTACTTC
CDR3aa: CASSPGQGDPHEQYF
j_gene: TRBJ2-7
d_gene: TRBD1
v_gene: TRBV18
abundance: NA

CDR3nt: TGCGCCAGCAGCTTGGCTCAGGGGGCACCCTACGAGCAGTACTTC
CDR3aa: CASSLAQGAPYEQYF
j_gene: TRBJ2-7
d_gene: TRBD1
v_gene: TRBV5-1
abundance: NA

CDR3nt: TGTGCCAGCAGTAGTGCGGGACTAGCGGGAGTTGAGCAGTTCTTC
CDR3aa: CASSSAGLAGVEQFF
j_gene: TRBJ2-1
d_gene: TRBD2
v_gene: TRBV6-5
abundance: NA

CDR3nt: TGTGCCATCAGTACAGGCTCCTACGAGCAGTACTTC
CDR3aa: CAISTGSYEQYF
j_gene: TRBJ2-7
d_gene: NA
v_gene: TRBV10-3
abundance: NA

CDR3nt: TGTGCCAGCAGCTTAGGTGGTCTGGGCCAGAGCGGGAGTGTATACAATGAGCAGTTCTTC
CDR3aa: CASSLGGLGQSGSVYNEQFF
j_gene: TRBJ2-1
d_gene: TRBD2
v_gene: TRBV7-6
abundance: NA

CDR3nt: TGTGCCAGCAGTGACCAAGGGGGCACTAATGAAAAACTGTTTTTT
CDR3aa: CASSDQGGTNEKLFF
j_gene: TRBJ1-4
d_gene: TRBD1
v_gene: TRBV2
abundance: NA

CDR3nt: TGTGCCAGCAGCTCCAGGGGGCGTGAGCAGTTCTTC
CDR3aa: CASSSRGREQFF
j_gene: TRBJ2-1
d_gene: TRBD1
v_gene: TRBV5-6
abundance: NA

CDR3nt: TGCGCCAGCAGCTTGACAGTTAACTATGGCTACACCTTC
CDR3aa: CASSLTVNYGYTF
j_gene: TRBJ1-2
d_gene: NA
v_gene: TRBV5-1
abundance: NA

CDR3nt: TGTGCCAGCAGTTTAAGAGGGTACGAGCAGTACTTC
CDR3aa: CASSLRGYEQYF
j_gene: TRBJ2-7
d_gene: NA
v_gene: TRBV28
abundance: once

CDR3nt: TGTGCCAGCAGCTTGACACAGGGGGGAAACATTCAGTACTTC
CDR3aa: CASSLTQGGNIQYF
j_gene: TRBJ2-4
d_gene: TRBD1
v_gene: TRBV5-4
abundance: NA

CDR3nt: TGTGCCTGGAGTCGACTAGCGGGCCATGAGCAGTTCTTC
CDR3aa: CAWSRLAGHEQFF
j_gene: TRBJ2-1
d_gene: TRBD2
v_gene: TRBV30
abundance: NA

CDR3nt: TGTGCCAGCAGCAAAGAGGGATTTAACTATGGCTACACCTTC
CDR3aa: CASSKEGFNYGYTF
j_gene: TRBJ1-2
d_gene: NA
v_gene: TRBV6-5
abundance: NA

CDR3nt: TGTGCCAGCAGTTACCTAGCTGGCACCGGGGAGCTGTTTTTT
CDR3aa: CASSYLAGTGELFF
j_gene: TRBJ2-2
d_gene: NA
v_gene: TRBV6-5
abundance: NA

CDR3nt: TGCGCCAGCAGCCCGGCGAGGGCGCCCCACGAGACCCAGTACTTC
CDR3aa: CASSPARAPHETQYF
j_gene: TRBJ2-5
d_gene: NA
v_gene: TRBV5-1
abundance: NA

CDR3nt: TGTGCCAGCAGTTTATATACGGGAGGGCCTGGCGGGGAGCTGTTTTTT
CDR3aa: CASSLYTGGPGGELFF
j_gene: TRBJ2-2
d_gene: TRBD2
v_gene: TRBV27
abundance: NA

CDR3nt: TGTGCCAGCAGCTTAGGCGGGAACCTTTACAATGAGCAGTTCTTC
CDR3aa: CASSLGGNLYNEQFF
j_gene: TRBJ2-1
d_gene: NA
v_gene: TRBV11-3
abundance: once

CDR3nt: TGTGCCAGCAGCTTAGACCTCTACGAGCAGTACTTC
CDR3aa: CASSLDLYEQYF
j_gene: TRBJ2-7
d_gene: NA
v_gene: TRBV11-3
abundance: NA

CDR3nt: TGCGCCAGCAGCCAGCGCGGCGGTACCACAGATACGCAGTATTTT
CDR3aa: CASSQRGGTTDTQYF
j_gene: TRBJ2-3
d_gene: NA
v_gene: TRBV4-1
abundance: once

CDR3nt: TGCGCCAGCAGCTTGGGTGCGGGAGGGCCGGATGAGCAGTTCTTC
CDR3aa: CASSLGAGGPDEQFF
j_gene: TRBJ2-1
d_gene: TRBD2
v_gene: TRBV5-1
abundance: NA

CDR3nt: TGCGCCAGCAGCGCACTAGCGGGAGTGCTGGGCAATGAGCAGTTCTTC
CDR3aa: CASSALAGVLGNEQFF
j_gene: TRBJ2-1
d_gene: TRBD2
v_gene: TRBV4-1
abundance: once

CDR3nt: TGTGCCAGCTCACCAGCAGCGGGAACCTACAATGAGCAGTTCTTC
CDR3aa: CASSPAAGTYNEQFF
j_gene: TRBJ2-1
d_gene: TRBD2
v_gene: TRBV18
abundance: NA

CDR3nt: TGCAGCTTCGGAGGCGGATACAATGAGCAGTTCTTC
CDR3aa: CSFGGGYNEQFF
j_gene: TRBJ2-1
d_gene: NA
v_gene: TRBV29-1
abundance: once

CDR3nt: TGTGCCAGCAGGGAATGGGGGACAGGGGCCCACGAGCAGTACTTC
CDR3aa: CASREWGTGAHEQYF
j_gene: TRBJ2-7
d_gene: TRBD1
v_gene: TRBV28
abundance: NA

CDR3nt: TGTGCCAGCAGCTTGTACAGGGGGGGAAATGAGCAGTTCTTC
CDR3aa: CASSLYRGGNEQFF
j_gene: TRBJ2-1
d_gene: NA
v_gene: TRBV7-8
abundance: NA

CDR3nt: TGTGCCAGCAGCTTAGGAGTAGGGGGGGGACAAGAGACCCAGTACTTC
CDR3aa: CASSLGVGGGQETQYF
j_gene: TRBJ2-5
d_gene: NA
v_gene: TRBV11-2
abundance: NA

CDR3nt: TGTGCCGGAGCTAGCGGGAGGGCGGACAATGAGCAGTTCTTC
CDR3aa: CAGASGRADNEQFF
j_gene: TRBJ2-1
d_gene: TRBD2
v_gene: TRBV2
abundance: NA

CDR3nt: TGTGCCAGCAGCTTATGGTTCTCCGGGACTGCCTACGAGCAGTACTTC
CDR3aa: CASSLWFSGTAYEQYF
j_gene: TRBJ2-7
d_gene: NA
v_gene: TRBV7-2
abundance: NA

CDR3nt: TGTGCCAGCAGCTTGACAGTCGTGAACACTGAAGCTTTCTTT
CDR3aa: CASSLTVVNTEAFF
j_gene: TRBJ1-1
d_gene: NA
v_gene: TRBV5-4
abundance: NA

CDR3nt: TGTGCCAGCTCACCGACAGGGAACTATGGCTACACCTTC
CDR3aa: CASSPTGNYGYTF
j_gene: TRBJ1-2
d_gene: TRBD1
v_gene: TRBV18
abundance: few

CDR3nt: TGCGCCAGCAGCTTGACGGGCAGCGGGAGTACCGGGGAGCTGTTTTTT
CDR3aa: CASSLTGSGSTGELFF
j_gene: TRBJ2-2
d_gene: TRBD2
v_gene: TRBV5-1
abundance: NA